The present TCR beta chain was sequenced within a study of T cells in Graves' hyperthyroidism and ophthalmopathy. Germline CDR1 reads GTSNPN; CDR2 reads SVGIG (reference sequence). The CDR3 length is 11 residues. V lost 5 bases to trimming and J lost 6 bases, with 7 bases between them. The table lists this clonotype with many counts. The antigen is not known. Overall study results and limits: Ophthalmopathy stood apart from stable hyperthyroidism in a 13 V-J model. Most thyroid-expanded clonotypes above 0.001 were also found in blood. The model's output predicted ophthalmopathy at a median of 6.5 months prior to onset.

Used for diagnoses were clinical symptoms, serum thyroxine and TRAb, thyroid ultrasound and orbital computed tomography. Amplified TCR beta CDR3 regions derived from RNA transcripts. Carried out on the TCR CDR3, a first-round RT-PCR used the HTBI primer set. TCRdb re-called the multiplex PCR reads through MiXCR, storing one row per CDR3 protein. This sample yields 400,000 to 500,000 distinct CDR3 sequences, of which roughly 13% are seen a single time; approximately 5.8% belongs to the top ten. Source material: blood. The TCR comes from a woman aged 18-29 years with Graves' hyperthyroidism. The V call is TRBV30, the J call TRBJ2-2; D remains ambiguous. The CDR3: CAWAVAGELFF. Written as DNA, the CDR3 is TGTGCCTGGGCAGTGGCCGGGGAGCTGTTTTTT.